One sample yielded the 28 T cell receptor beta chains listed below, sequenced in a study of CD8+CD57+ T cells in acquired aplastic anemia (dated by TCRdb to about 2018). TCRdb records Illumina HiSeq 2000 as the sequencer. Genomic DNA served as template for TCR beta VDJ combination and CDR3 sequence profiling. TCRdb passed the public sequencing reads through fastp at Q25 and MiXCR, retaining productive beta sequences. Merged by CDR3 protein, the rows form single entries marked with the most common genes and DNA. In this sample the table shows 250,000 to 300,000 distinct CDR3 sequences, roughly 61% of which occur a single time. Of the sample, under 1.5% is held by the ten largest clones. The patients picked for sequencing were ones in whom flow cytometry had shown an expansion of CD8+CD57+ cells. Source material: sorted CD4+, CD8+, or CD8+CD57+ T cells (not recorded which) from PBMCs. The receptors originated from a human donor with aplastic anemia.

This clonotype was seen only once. The CDR3 coding sequence is TGTGCCATCAGTGGGACTAGCGGGCCTTTGCCTCGGGTTGAGCAGTTCTTC. This sequence encodes CAISGTSGPLPRVEQFF. This sequence joins TRBV10-3 and TRBJ2-1, with 11 bases that match TRBD2. V lost 4 bases, J lost 9 bases, and 14 bases stayed unmatched. The CDR3 is 17 amino acids. CDR1 ENHRY and CDR2 SYGVKD come from the germline V gene.

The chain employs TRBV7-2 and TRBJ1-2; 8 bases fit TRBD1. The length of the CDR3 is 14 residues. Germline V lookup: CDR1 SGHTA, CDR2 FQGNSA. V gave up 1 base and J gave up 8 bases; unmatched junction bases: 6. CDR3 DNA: TGTGCCAGCAGCTTAGGCGGGACAGGCGGGGGCTACACCTTC. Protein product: CASSLGGTGGGYTF. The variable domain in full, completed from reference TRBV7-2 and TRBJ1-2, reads GAGVSQSPSNKVTEKGKDVELRCDPISGHTALYWYRQSLGQGLEFLIYFQGNSAPDKSGLPSDRFSAERTGGSVSTLTIQRTQQEDSAVYLCASSLGGTGGGYTFGSGTRLTVV.

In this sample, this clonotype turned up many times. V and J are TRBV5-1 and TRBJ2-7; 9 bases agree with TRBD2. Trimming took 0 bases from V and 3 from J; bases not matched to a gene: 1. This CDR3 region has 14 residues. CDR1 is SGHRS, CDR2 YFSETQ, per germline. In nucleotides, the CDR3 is TGCGCCAGCAGCTTGGGACTAGCGGTCTACGAGCAGTACTTC. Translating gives CASSLGLAVYEQYF. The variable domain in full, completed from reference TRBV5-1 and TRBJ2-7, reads KAGVTQTPRYLIKTRGQQVTLSCSPISGHRSVSWYQQTPGQGLQFLFEYFSETQRNKGNFPGRFSGRQFSNSRSEMNVSTLELGDSALYLCASSLGLAVYEQYFGPGTRLTVT.

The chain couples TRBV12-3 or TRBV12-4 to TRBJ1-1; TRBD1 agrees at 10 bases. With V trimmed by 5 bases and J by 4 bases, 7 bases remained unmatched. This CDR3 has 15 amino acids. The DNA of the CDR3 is TGTGCCAGCAGTCCAAGGACAGGGGGGAGCACTGAAGCTTTCTTT. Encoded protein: CASSPRTGGSTEAFF.

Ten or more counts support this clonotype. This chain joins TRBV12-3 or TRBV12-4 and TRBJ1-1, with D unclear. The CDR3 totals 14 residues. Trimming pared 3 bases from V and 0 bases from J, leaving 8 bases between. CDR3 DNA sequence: TGTGCCAGCAGTTTTCCGGGCTTGAACACTGAAGCTTTCTTT. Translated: CASSFPGLNTEAFF.

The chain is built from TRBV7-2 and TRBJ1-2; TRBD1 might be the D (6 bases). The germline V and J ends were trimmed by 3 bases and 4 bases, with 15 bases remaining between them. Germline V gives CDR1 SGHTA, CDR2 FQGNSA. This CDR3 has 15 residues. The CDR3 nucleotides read TGTGCCAGCAGCTTGGGGGGCGATCTTAGCTATGGCTACACCTTC. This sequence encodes CASSLGGDLSYGYTF.

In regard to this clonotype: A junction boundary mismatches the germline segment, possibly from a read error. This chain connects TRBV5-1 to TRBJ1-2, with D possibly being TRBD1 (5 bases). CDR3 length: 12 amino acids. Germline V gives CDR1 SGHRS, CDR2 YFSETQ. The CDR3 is CASSGGAYGYTF. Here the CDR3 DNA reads TGTGCCAGCAGCGGGGGTGCCTATGGCTACACCTTC.

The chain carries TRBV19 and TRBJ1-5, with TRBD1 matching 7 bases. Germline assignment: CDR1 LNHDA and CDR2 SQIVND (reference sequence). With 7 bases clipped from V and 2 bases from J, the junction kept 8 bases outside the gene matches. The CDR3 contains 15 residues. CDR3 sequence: CASNDRVGGNQPQHF. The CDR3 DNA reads TGTGCCAGTAACGACAGGGTTGGTGGCAATCAGCCCCAGCATTTT.

The CDR3 is CSASRDQGVRGEQYF. The CDR3 nucleotides read TGCAGTGCCAGCAGGGACCAGGGAGTACGTGGCGAGCAGTACTTC. This chain links TRBV20-1 with TRBJ2-7; D may correspond to TRBD1 or TRBD2 (5 bases each). Germline CDR1 reads DFQATT; CDR2 reads SNEGSKA (reference sequence). The V end lost 6 bases, the J end lost 6 bases, and 24 bases lay between the germline ends. This CDR3 has 15 residues.

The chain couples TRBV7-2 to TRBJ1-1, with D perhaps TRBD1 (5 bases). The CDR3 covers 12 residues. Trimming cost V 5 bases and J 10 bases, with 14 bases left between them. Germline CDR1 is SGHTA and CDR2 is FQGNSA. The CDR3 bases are TGTGCCAGCAGCCGCCCGAGGGGCGGAGCTTTCTTT. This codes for CASSRPRGGAFF.

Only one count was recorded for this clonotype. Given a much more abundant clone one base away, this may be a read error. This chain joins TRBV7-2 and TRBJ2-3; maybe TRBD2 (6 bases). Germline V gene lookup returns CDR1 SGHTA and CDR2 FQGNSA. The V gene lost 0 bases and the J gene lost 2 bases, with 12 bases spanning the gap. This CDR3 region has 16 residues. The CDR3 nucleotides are TGTGCCAGCAGCTTAGCGCGGGGATCCGACACAGATACGCAGTATTTT. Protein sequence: CASSLARGSDTDTQYF. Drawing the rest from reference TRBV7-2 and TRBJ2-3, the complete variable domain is GAGVSQSPSNKVTEKGKDVELRCDPISGHTALYWYRQSLGQGLEFLIYFQGNSAPDKSGLPSDRFSAERTGGSVSTLTIQRTQQEDSAVYLCASSLARGSDTDTQYFGPGTRLTVL.

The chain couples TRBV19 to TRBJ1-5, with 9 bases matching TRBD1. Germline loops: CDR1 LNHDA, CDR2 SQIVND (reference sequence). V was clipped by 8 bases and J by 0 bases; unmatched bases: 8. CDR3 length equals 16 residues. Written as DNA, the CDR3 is TGTGCCAGTTCGGACAGGGGTGGCCGTAGCAATCAGCCCCAGCATTTT. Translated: CASSDRGGRSNQPQHF. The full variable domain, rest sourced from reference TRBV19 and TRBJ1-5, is DGGITQSPKYLFRKEGQNVTLSCEQNLNHDAMYWYRQDPGQGLRLIYYSQIVNDFQKGDIAEGYSVSREKKESFPLTVTSAQKNPTAFYLCASSDRGGRSNQPQHFGDGTRLSIL.

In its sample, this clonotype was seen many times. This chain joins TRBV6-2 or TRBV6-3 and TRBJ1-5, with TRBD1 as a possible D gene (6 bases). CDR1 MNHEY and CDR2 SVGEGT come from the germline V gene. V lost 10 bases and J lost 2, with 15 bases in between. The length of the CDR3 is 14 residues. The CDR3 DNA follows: TGTGCCACCAGGGAGGGGGGAGGCAATCAGCCCCAGCATTTT. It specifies CATREGGGNQPQHF.

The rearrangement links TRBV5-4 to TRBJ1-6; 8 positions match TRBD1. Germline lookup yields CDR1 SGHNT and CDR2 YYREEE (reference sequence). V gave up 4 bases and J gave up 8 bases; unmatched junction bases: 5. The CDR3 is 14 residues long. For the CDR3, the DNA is TGTGCCAGCAGCCCGACAGGGGCGCATTCACCCCTCCACTTT. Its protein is CASSPTGAHSPLHF.

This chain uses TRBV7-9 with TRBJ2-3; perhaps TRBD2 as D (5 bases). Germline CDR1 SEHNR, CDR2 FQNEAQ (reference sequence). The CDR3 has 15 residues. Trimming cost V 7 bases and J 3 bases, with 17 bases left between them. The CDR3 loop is CASTLEMGVTDTQYF. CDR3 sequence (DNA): TGTGCCAGCACGCTTGAAATGGGAGTTACAGATACGCAGTATTTT.

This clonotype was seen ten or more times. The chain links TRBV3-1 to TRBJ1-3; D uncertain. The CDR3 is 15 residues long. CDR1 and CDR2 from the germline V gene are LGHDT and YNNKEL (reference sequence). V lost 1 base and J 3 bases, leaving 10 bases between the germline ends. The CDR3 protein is CASSQAGFFGNTIYF. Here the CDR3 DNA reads TGTGCCAGCAGCCAAGCTGGGTTTTTTGGAAACACCATATATTTT.

The CDR3 DNA follows: TGTGCCAGCAGCTTAGGGCCCCAGGGGCGATCGGAAGCTTTCTTT. Translation gives CASSLGPQGRSEAFF. The chain is built from TRBV7-3 and TRBJ1-1; the D gene is possibly TRBD1 (6 bases). This CDR3 is 15 amino acids long. V was clipped by 2 bases and J by 8 bases, with 18 bases between them. Germline assignment: CDR1 SGHTA and CDR2 FQGTGA.

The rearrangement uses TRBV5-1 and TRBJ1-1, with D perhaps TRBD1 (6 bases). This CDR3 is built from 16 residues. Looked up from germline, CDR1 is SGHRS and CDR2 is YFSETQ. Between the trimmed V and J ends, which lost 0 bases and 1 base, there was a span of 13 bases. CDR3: CASSLVGAGRNTEAFF. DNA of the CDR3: TGCGCCAGCAGCTTGGTGGGGGCAGGGAGGAACACTGAAGCTTTCTTT.

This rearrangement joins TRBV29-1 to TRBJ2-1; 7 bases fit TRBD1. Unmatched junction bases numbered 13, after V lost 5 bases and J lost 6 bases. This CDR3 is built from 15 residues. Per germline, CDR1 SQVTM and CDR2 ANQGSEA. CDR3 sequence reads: CSVNRIPTGSNEQFF. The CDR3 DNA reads TGCAGCGTTAACAGGATCCCGACAGGGAGCAATGAGCAGTTCTTC.

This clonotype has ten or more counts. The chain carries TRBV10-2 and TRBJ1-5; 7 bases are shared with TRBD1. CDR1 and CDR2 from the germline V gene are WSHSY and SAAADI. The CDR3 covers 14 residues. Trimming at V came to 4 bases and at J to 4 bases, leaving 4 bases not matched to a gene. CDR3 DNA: TGCGCCAGCAGTGGACAGGGTCATAATCAGCCCCAGCATTTT. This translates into CASSGQGHNQPQHF.

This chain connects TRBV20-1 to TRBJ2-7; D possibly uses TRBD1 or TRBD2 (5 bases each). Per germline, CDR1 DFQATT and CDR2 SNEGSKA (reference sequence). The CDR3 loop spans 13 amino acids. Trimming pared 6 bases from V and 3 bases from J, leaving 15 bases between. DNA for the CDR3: TGCAGTGCCCGCTTGGATGGGGGCTACGAGCAGTACTTC. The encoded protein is CSARLDGGYEQYF.

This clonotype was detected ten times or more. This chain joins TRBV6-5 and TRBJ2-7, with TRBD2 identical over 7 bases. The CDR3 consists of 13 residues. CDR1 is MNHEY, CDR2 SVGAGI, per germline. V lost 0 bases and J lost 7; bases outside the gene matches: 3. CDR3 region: CASSYSGGWEQYF. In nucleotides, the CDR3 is TGTGCCAGCAGTTACTCGGGGGGGTGGGAGCAGTACTTC.

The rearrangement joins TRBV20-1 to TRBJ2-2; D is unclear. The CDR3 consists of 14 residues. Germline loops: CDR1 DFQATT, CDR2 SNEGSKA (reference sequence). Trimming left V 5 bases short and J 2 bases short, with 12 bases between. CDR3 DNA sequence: TGCAGTGCTGTAGGCCTACTTAACACCGGGGAGCTGTTTTTT. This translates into CSAVGLLNTGELFF.

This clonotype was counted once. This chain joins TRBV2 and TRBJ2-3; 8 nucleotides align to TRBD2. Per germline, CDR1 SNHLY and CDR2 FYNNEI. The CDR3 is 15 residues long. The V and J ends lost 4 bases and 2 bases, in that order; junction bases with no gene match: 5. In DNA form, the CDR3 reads TGTGCCAGCAGTGGTGATAGCGGGATCACAGATACGCAGTATTTT. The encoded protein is CASSGDSGITDTQYF.

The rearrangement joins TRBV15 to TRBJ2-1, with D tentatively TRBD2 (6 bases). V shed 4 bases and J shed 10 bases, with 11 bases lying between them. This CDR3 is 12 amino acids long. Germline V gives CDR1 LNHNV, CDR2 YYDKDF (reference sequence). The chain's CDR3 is CATSKRLEEQFF. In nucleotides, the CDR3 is TGTGCCACCAGCAAGCGACTAGAGGAGCAGTTCTTC.

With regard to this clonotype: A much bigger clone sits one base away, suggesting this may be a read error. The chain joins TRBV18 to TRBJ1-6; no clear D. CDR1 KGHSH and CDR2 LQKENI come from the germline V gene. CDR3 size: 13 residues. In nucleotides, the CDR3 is TGTGCCAGCTCGGAACTCGGCAATTCACCCTTCCACTTT. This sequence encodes CASSELGNSPFHF.

The DNA of the CDR3 is TGTGCCAGCCGGACAGGGGGTTTCCCATACGAGCAGTACTTC. The encoded protein is CASRTGGFPYEQYF. The gene calls are TRBV19 and TRBJ2-7, with TRBD1 matching 10 bases. From germline, CDR1 is LNHDA and CDR2 SQIVND (reference sequence). J lost 4 bases, V lost 9 bases, and 9 bases had no gene match. CDR3 length: 14 amino acids.

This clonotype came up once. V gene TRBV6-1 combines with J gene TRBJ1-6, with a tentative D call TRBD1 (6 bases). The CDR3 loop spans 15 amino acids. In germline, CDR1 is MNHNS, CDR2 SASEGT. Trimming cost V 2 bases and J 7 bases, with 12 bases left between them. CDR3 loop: CASSEMGAGNSPLHF. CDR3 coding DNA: TGTGCCAGCAGTGAAATGGGGGCGGGGAATTCACCCCTCCACTTT.